Listed here are 19 T cell receptor beta chains from one sample, sequenced in a study of T cells expressing NK-cell markers. TCRdb re-called the 5' RACE reads, yielding one record per CDR3 amino acid sequence without DNA. The repertoire table contains around 100,000 distinct CDR3 sequences. Sequenced sample: blood T cells: a sorted CD56 or NKG2C T cell subset, CD4+ or CD8+ T cells, or bulk PBMC T cells (not recorded which). All receptors come from a woman aged 18 to 75 in good health.

The chain recombines TRBV3-1 with TRBJ2-1; TCRdb's assignment of TRBD2 cannot be checked, as there is no DNA. The CDR3 runs to 14 residues. Germline V gene lookup returns CDR1 LGHDT and CDR2 YNNKEL (reference sequence). CDR3 amino acids: CASSQVAGDNEQFF.

J is TRBJ1-2 and V is TRBV4-1; lacking DNA, the TRBD1 call made by TCRdb goes unchecked. From germline, CDR1 is MGHRA and CDR2 YSYEKL. This CDR3 contains 15 residues. CDR3: CASSHSRGGNYGYTF.

This rearrangement joins TRBV12-3 or TRBV12-4 to TRBJ1-5; TCRdb's assignment of TRBD1 cannot be checked, as there is no DNA. This CDR3 region has 15 residues. CDR3 residues: CASSFPGAGNQPQHF.

The chain couples TRBV4-3 to TRBJ2-1; TCRdb's D call of TRBD2 is untestable without DNA. This CDR3 spans 16 amino acids. Per germline, CDR1 LGHNA and CDR2 YSLEER. The CDR3 loop reads CASSPGLAGGYNEQFF.

The rearrangement links TRBV5-6 to TRBJ1-4. The CDR3 is made up of 16 amino acids. Germline V CDR1 and CDR2: SGHDT, YYEEEE. CDR3 sequence: CASSFGRFATNEKLFF.

V is TRBV10-2 and J is TRBJ1-5; the D call of TRBD1 rests on TCRdb alone, since no DNA is present to check it. The germline V gene encodes CDR1 WSHSY and CDR2 SAAADI. The CDR3 loop spans 15 amino acids. CDR3 loop: CASSTDRVGMEPQHF.

The chain joins TRBV12-3 or TRBV12-4 to TRBJ1-2. This CDR3 spans 11 amino acids. CDR3 sequence reads: CASSFGGGYTF.

V gene TRBV5-5 combines with J gene TRBJ2-2. The CDR3 sequence is 13 residues long. Germline V gives CDR1 SGHKS, CDR2 YYEKEE (reference sequence). CDR3 in amino acids: CASSFGVAGELFF.

V gene TRBV6-1 combines with J gene TRBJ1-4; TCRdb gives TRBD1 as the D gene, but with no DNA this cannot be confirmed. From germline, CDR1 is MNHNS and CDR2 SASEGT. This CDR3 spans 17 amino acids. The CDR3 is CASSPLLGGSSNEKLFF.

V gene TRBV11-3 combines with J gene TRBJ2-7; the D call from TCRdb, TRBD2, cannot be confirmed without DNA. This CDR3 has 16 residues. CDR1 is SGHNT, CDR2 YENEEA, per germline. The chain's CDR3 is CASSPNQAADAYEQYF.

This chain joins TRBV6-4 and TRBJ2-3; TCRdb's assignment of TRBD1 cannot be checked, as there is no DNA. The CDR3 extends over 13 amino acids. The V gene's germline CDR1 is MRHNA and CDR2 SNTAGT. The CDR3: CASTGRHGDTQYF.

V usage is TRBV9 and J usage is TRBJ2-5; TCRdb's D call, TRBD1, is unchecked because there is no DNA. CDR3 length: 14 residues. Germline assignment: CDR1 SGDLS and CDR2 YYNGEE. The CDR3 sequence: CASSAGQLQETQYF.

The chain combines TRBV25-1 with TRBJ2-2; TCRdb reports TRBD2, a call that lacks DNA to check it against. In germline, CDR1 is MGHDK, CDR2 SYGVNS. The CDR3 spans 17 residues. CDR3 loop: CASSDMSGRAVTGELFF. The whole variable domain, filled in from reference TRBV25-1 and TRBJ2-2, reads EADIYQTPRYLVIGTGKKITLECSQTMGHDKMYWYQQDPGMELHLIHYSYGVNSTEKGDLSSESTVSRIRTEHFPLTLESARPSHTSQYLCASSDMSGRAVTGELFFGEGSRLTVL.

The chain has TRBV28 and TRBJ2-1. Per germline, CDR1 MDHEN and CDR2 SYDVKM. CDR3 length: 15 residues. CDR3 sequence reads: CASSQRQGPYNEQFF.

The J gene is TRBJ2-7, the V gene TRBV12-3 or TRBV12-4; the TCRdb D gene call, TRBD1, has no DNA to confirm it. This CDR3 has 13 amino acids. CDR3 loop: CASSPGTGTEQYF.

The rearrangement uses TRBV20-1 and TRBJ2-5; the D call from TCRdb, TRBD1, cannot be confirmed without DNA. Per germline, CDR1 DFQATT and CDR2 SNEGSKA (reference sequence). This CDR3 is 12 amino acids long. The CDR3 sequence is CSAAAGETTQYF.

The gene calls are TRBV12-3 or TRBV12-4 and TRBJ2-7; TCRdb names TRBD2, which stays unverified in the absence of DNA. The CDR3 extends over 15 amino acids. The CDR3 protein is CASSRGLAGLYEQYF.

The genes are TRBV20-1 and TRBJ2-7; TCRdb's D call of TRBD2 is untestable without DNA. The CDR3 spans 15 residues. The germline CDR1 and CDR2 sequences are DFQATT and SNEGSKA (reference sequence). This chain's CDR3 is CSARGLAGGFYEQYF.

The rearrangement links TRBV7-9 to TRBJ2-5; checking the TCRdb D call of TRBD1 is not possible without DNA. The germline gives CDR1 SEHNR, CDR2 FQNEAQ (reference sequence). This CDR3 has 14 residues. The CDR3 is CASSLVGTGETQYF.